What follows is one T cell receptor (beta chain) and its context. V was cut by 0 bases and J by 2 bases, with 20 bases left in between. Germline assignment: CDR1 GTSNPN and CDR2 SVGIG (reference sequence). The CDR3 runs to 17 residues. This specimen comes from a study of blood T cell repertoires in COVID-19. On the study more broadly: The origin of the acute and convalescent COVID-19 samples was the United States, Italy and Spain. T cells, B-cell-depleted T cells, or PBMCs provided the cDNA or gDNA that served as material.

Original data processing: It was from reference gene primer amplification that nucleated cell counts were estimated. This table comes from immunoSEQ multiplex PCR, and its TCRdb copy is limited to in-frame clones, with some not included. V and J calls and clone size are given by that table; D and trimming were obtained from the DNA. The profile shows approximately 30,000 clones, more than 70% of them singletons. Sequences were obtained from peripheral blood. The V call is TRBV30, the J call TRBJ2-7, with TRBD2 as a possible D gene (5 bases). The receptor comes from a woman in her 40s with active or convalescent COVID-19. The CDR3 loop is CAWSVRSREPSTYEQYF. In DNA, the CDR3 is TGTGCCTGGAGTGTTCGATCCCGGGAACCATCAACCTACGAGCAGTACTTC.